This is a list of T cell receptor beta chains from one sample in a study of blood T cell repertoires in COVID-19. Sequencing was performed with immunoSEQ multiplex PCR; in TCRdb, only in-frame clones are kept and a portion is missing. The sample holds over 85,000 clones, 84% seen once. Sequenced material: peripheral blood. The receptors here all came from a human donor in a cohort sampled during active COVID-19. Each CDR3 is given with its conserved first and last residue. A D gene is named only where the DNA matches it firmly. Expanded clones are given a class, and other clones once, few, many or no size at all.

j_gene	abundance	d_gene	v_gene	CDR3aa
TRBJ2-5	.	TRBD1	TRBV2	CASSEALDRVETQYF
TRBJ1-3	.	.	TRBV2	CASSDMLGAGGNTIYF
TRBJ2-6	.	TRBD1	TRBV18	CASSPPGQGLSGANVLTF
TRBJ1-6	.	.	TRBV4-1	CASSQDDRTHSPLHF
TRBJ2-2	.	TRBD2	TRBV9	CASSAYGLAGGSGELFF
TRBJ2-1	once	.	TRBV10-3	CAISPEGNEQFF
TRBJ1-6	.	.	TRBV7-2	CASSSRQADNSPLHF
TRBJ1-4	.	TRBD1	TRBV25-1	CASSEDYQGAELFF
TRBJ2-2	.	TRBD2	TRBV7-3	CASSLRLASGELFF
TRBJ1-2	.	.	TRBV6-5	CASRQDANYGYTF
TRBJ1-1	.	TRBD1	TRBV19	CASRERDSWNTEAFF
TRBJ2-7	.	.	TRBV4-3	CASSQESVPSYEQYF
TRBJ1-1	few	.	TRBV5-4	CASSLVQGSQAFF
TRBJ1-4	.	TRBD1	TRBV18	CASSPLPGQVTTNEKLFF
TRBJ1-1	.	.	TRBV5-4	CASSLAGQGLTEAFF
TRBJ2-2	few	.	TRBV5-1	CASSLGGGASWRTGELFF
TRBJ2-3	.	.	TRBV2	CAGQPPFTDTQYF
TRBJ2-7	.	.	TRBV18	CASSPAKGHHYEQYF
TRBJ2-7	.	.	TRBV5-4	CASSLNSYYEQYF
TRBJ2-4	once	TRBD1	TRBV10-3	CAISETGGYTLAKNIQYF
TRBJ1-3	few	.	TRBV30	CACHPGSGNTIYF
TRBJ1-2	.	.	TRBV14	CASSQVPGWNYGYTF
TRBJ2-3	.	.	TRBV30	CAFGSADTQYF
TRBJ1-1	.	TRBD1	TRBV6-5	CASRAQGATNTEAFF
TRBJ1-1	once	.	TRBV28	CASIGSAMNTEAFF
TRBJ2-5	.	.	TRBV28	CASSPGGRETQYF
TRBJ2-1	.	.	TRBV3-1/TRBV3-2	CASSQDPTHNEQFF
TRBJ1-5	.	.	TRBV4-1	CASSRHHGVNNQPQHF
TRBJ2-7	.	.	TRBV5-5	CASSLEGTFSDEQYF
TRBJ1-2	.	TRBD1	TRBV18	CASSPSTGDNYGYTF
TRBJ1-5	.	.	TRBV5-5	CASSLFQGGNQPQHF
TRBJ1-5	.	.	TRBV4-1	CASSQDPRAFNQPQHF
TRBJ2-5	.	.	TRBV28	CASTTGHREAQYF
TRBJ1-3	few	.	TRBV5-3	CARSLRGHSGNTIYF
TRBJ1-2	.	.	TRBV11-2	CASSLGSYGGYTF
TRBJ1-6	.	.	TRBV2	CASGVTYNSPLHF